This T cell receptor beta chain was sequenced for a study of T cell clones after liver transplantation. The wider study: As an antigen-independent comparator, third-party-reactive TCRbeta sequences came from pre-transplant mixed lymphocyte reactions. Three of eight recipients were HCV-positive; others had non-autoimmune, non-viral indications.

Study-level findings and limits: Circulating graft-donor-reactive CD4 TCRbeta sequences fell significantly post-transplant in 5 of 8 subjects.

Looked up from germline, CDR1 is SGHAT and CDR2 is FQNNGV. V lost 3 bases, J lost 0 bases, and 9 bases lay in between. This CDR3 comprises 15 residues. Sorting of unstimulated PBMCs yielded separate CD3+CD4+ and CD3+CD8+ fractions. In regard to this clone: Its antigen remains unknown.

Some clones are missing from TCRdb's copy, which holds only in-frame ones; the method was immunoSEQ multiplex PCR. The table has some 60,000 clones, over 70% seen once. The TCR was taken from a human donor who received a liver transplant. The rearrangement uses TRBV11-2 and TRBJ1-3, with a weak D call TRBD1 (6 bases). The source was CD4+ T cells from blood, collected before liver transplant. The CDR3 here is CASSLTGLSGNTIYF. The CDR3 nucleotides are TGTGCCAGCAGCTTGACAGGCCTCTCTGGAAACACCATATATTTT.